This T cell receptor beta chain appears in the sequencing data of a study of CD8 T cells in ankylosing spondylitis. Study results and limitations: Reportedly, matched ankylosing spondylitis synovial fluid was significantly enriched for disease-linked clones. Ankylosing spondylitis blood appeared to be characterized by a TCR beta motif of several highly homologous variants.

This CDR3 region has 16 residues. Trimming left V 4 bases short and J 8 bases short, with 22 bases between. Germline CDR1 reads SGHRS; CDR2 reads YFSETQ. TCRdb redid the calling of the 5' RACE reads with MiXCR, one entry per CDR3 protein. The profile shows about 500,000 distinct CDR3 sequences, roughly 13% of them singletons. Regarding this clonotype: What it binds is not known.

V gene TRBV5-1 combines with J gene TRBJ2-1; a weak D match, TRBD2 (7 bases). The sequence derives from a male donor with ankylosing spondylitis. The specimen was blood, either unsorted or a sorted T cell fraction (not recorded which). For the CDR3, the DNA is TGCGCCAGCAGCGGCTGGAGCGGGACAAAAGGGGATGAGCAGTTCTTC. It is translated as CASSGWSGTKGDEQFF. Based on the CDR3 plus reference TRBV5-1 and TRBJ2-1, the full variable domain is KAGVTQTPRYLIKTRGQQVTLSCSPISGHRSVSWYQQTPGQGLQFLFEYFSETQRNKGNFPGRFSGRQFSNSRSEMNVSTLELGDSALYLCASSGWSGTKGDEQFFGPGTRLTVL.